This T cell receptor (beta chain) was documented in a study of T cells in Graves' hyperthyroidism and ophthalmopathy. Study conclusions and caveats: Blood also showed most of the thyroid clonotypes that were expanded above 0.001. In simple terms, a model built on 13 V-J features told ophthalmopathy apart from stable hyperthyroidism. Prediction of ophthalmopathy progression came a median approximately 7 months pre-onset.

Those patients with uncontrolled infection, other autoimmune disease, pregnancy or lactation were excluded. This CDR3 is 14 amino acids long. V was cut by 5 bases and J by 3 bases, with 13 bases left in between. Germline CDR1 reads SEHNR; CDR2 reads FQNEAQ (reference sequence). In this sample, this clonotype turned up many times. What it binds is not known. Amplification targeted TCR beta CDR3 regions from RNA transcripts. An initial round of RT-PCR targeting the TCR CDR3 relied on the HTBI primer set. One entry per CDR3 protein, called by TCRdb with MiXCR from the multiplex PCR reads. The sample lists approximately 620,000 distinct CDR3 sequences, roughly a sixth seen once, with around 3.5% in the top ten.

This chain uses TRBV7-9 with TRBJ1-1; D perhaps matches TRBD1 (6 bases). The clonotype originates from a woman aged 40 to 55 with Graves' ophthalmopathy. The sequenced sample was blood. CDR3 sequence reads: CASSPQQGDTEAFF. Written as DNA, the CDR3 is TGTGCCAGCAGCCCCCAACAGGGTGACACTGAAGCTTTCTTT.